The T cell receptor beta chain under discussion was sequenced for a study of early T cells in non-severe SARS-CoV-2 infection (dated by TCRdb to about 2021). Regarding the complete study: Because TCR sequencing was done on bulk RNA from unsorted whole blood, the alpha and beta chains could not be paired.

A remark on this clonotype: Its antigen is still unknown. No base qualities exist here, and no much larger clone lies one base off it.

Study-level results and caveats: VDJdb matching was skewed toward anti-spike CD8 responses and likely underestimated virus-specific expansions by missing private and CD4 specificities.

A case-control design nested within a healthcare worker cohort in London, UK, was used, with weekly nasopharyngeal swab PCR tests and blood sampling performed. Healthcare workers were recruited during the week of the UK lockdown, between 23 and 31 March 2020, and followed weekly for up to roughly 16 weeks. The library was produced with 5' RACE. Instrument on record: NextSeq 500. Unique molecular identifiers were attached to individual cDNA molecules in the TCR library protocol so that sequencing error and PCR bias could be corrected. Sequencing covered both TCR alpha and beta chains, and within each sample the abundances of alpha and beta sequences were tightly co-correlated. Turning to the authors' computational methods: Decombinator V4 was used to annotate TCR sequences for V gene, J gene and CDR3. Expanded TCRs were defined as changing significantly between any two time points under a Poisson model with p below 0.0001. TCR abundances were normalised to the total number of TCRs sequenced per sample and were expressed as counts per million. VDJdb, accessed 1 November 2021, was searched for CMV, EBV and SARS-CoV-2 annotated TCRs, with TCRs annotated for multiple antigens excluded. TCRdb reworked the public reads: Q25 trimming with fastp, MiXCR clone assembly, productive beta chains retained. Records with the same CDR3 protein are collapsed into one entry carrying the most frequent genes and DNA. The V and J calls and clone size come from TCRdb's table, not from the authors' own analysis. The sample data list some 64,000 distinct CDR3 sequences, and less than 9.5% of these were observed just once. Roughly an eighth of the sample comes from the top ten.

The specimen comprised whole blood, sampled at baseline. The TCR was taken from an adult who was a healthcare worker with PCR-confirmed SARS-CoV-2 infection or an uninfected control (not recorded which).

The DNA sequence follows: TGTGCCAGCAGCCAAGTTGGCCAGGGGGAGTTCTTC. Its amino acids are CASSQVGQGEFF. The chain joins TRBV3-1 to TRBJ2-1; 7 middle bases align to TRBD1. Looking up the germline V gene (reference sequence) yields CDR1 LGHDT and CDR2 YNNKEL. Compared with germline, V lacks 1 base and J lacks 14 bases; bases without a gene match: 5. The CDR3 spans 12 residues, from the cysteine through the phenylalanine. CDR3 DNA only is kept here, 36 bases in frame from base 1.